A selection of T cell receptor beta chains follows, all from one sample in a study of response to subunit inactivated influenza vaccine. One entry per CDR3 protein results from TCRdb running MiXCR on the RT-PCR reads. The sample includes 650,000 to 800,000 distinct CDR3 sequences, approximately 14% seen only once; the top ten take 6% to 7%. The specimen was PBMCs from blood, collected 14 to 15 days before vaccination. These receptors came from a man in his forties or fifties who received an inactivated influenza vaccine. CDR3s include the opening cysteine and the closing phenylalanine or tryptophan. D genes are given only for firm matches. Some rows have no size entry. The others give once, few or many, or a class for an expanded clone.

V gene: TRBV20-1
clone size: few
D gene: TRBD2
J gene: TRBJ2-5
CDR3 protein: CSARVGGRSETQYF
CDR3 DNA: TGCAGTGCTAGAGTTGGCGGGAGGTCGGAGACCCAGTACTTC

V gene: TRBV6-5
clone size: NA
D gene: NA
J gene: TRBJ2-1
CDR3 protein: CASSYSPGNNEQFF
CDR3 DNA: TGTGCCAGCAGTTACTCCCCAGGGAACAATGAGCAGTTCTTC

V gene: TRBV7-9
clone size: few
D gene: NA
J gene: TRBJ1-1
CDR3 protein: CASSYQTGKNTEAFF
CDR3 DNA: TGTGCCAGCAGCTATCAAACCGGGAAAAACACTGAAGCTTTCTTT

V gene: TRBV20-1
clone size: many
D gene: TRBD1
J gene: TRBJ2-7
CDR3 protein: CSVTLGGQGPYEQYF
CDR3 DNA: TGCAGTGTGACTCTAGGGGGACAGGGCCCCTACGAGCAGTACTTC

V gene: TRBV10-3
clone size: NA
D gene: NA
J gene: TRBJ1-2
CDR3 protein: CAISDPPGLGLGYTF
CDR3 DNA: TGTGCCATCAGTGACCCCCCGGGGCTGGGACTGGGCTACACCTTC

V gene: TRBV6-2/TRBV6-3
clone size: few
D gene: NA
J gene: TRBJ2-4
CDR3 protein: CASSYPGATKNIQYF
CDR3 DNA: TGTGCCAGCAGCTATCCAGGGGCTACCAAAAACATTCAGTACTTC

V gene: TRBV5-1
clone size: NA
D gene: NA
J gene: TRBJ2-3
CDR3 protein: CASSFGELADTQYF
CDR3 DNA: TGCGCCAGCAGCTTCGGGGAATTGGCAGATACGCAGTATTTT

V gene: TRBV5-1
clone size: few
D gene: TRBD2
J gene: TRBJ2-1
CDR3 protein: CASSLAGGGLNYNEQFF
CDR3 DNA: TGCGCCAGCAGCTTGGCCGGCGGGGGGCTCAACTACAATGAGCAGTTCTTC

V gene: TRBV29-1
clone size: NA
D gene: NA
J gene: TRBJ2-2
CDR3 protein: CSVSRSTGELFF
CDR3 DNA: TGCAGCGTTTCTAGATCGACCGGGGAGCTGTTTTTT

V gene: TRBV7-9
clone size: few
D gene: TRBD2
J gene: TRBJ2-3
CDR3 protein: CASSLLAGGPGDTQYF
CDR3 DNA: TGTGCCAGCAGCTTGCTAGCGGGGGGGCCTGGAGATACGCAGTATTTT

V gene: TRBV7-2
clone size: NA
D gene: TRBD2
J gene: TRBJ2-3
CDR3 protein: CASSVLAGRVTDTQYF
CDR3 DNA: TGTGCCAGCAGCGTACTAGCGGGGCGCGTTACAGATACGCAGTATTTT

V gene: TRBV2
clone size: NA
D gene: NA
J gene: TRBJ2-7
CDR3 protein: CASQKTNHEQYF
CDR3 DNA: TGTGCCAGCCAAAAAACAAACCACGAGCAGTACTTC

V gene: TRBV29-1
clone size: many
D gene: NA
J gene: TRBJ1-1
CDR3 protein: CSAVTGLTEAFF
CDR3 DNA: TGCAGCGCGGTAACAGGGTTAACTGAAGCTTTCTTT

V gene: TRBV5-1
clone size: NA
D gene: NA
J gene: TRBJ1-1
CDR3 protein: CASSSTLGRENTEAFF
CDR3 DNA: TGCGCCAGCAGCTCTACCCTCGGACGGGAGAACACTGAAGCTTTCTTT

V gene: TRBV5-1
clone size: NA
D gene: TRBD1
J gene: TRBJ2-5
CDR3 protein: CASSNPGQGRVLETQYF
CDR3 DNA: TGCGCCAGCAGCAACCCGGGACAGGGTAGAGTTTTGGAGACCCAGTACTTC

V gene: TRBV13
clone size: few
D gene: NA
J gene: TRBJ1-2
CDR3 protein: CASSLWSDSPGYTF
CDR3 DNA: TGTGCCAGCAGCTTATGGTCGGACTCTCCCGGCTACACCTTC

V gene: TRBV7-2
clone size: NA
D gene: TRBD2
J gene: TRBJ2-1
CDR3 protein: CASSSYYRTSGSGQFF
CDR3 DNA: TGTGCCAGCAGCTCCTACTATCGGACTAGCGGGAGTGGGCAGTTCTTC

V gene: TRBV18
clone size: few
D gene: TRBD1
J gene: TRBJ2-3
CDR3 protein: CASSSFQGGGTDTQYF
CDR3 DNA: TGTGCCAGCTCATCCTTCCAAGGGGGCGGAACAGATACGCAGTATTTT

V gene: TRBV2
clone size: NA
D gene: NA
J gene: TRBJ2-5
CDR3 protein: CASRLWESETQYF
CDR3 DNA: TGTGCCAGCAGGCTTTGGGAATCAGAGACCCAGTACTTC

V gene: TRBV24-1
clone size: many
D gene: TRBD2
J gene: TRBJ2-5
CDR3 protein: CATSDSRTSGSETQYF
CDR3 DNA: TGTGCCACCAGTGATTCTCGGACTAGCGGGTCGGAGACCCAGTACTTC

V gene: TRBV4-2
clone size: few
D gene: NA
J gene: TRBJ1-4
CDR3 protein: CASSQGRNGEKLFF
CDR3 DNA: TGTGCCAGCAGCCAGGGCCGTAATGGGGAAAAACTGTTTTTT

V gene: TRBV3-1
clone size: many
D gene: TRBD1
J gene: TRBJ1-5
CDR3 protein: CASSQTTGAQPQHF
CDR3 DNA: TGTGCCAGCAGCCAAACCACAGGGGCTCAGCCCCAGCATTTT

V gene: TRBV28
clone size: few
D gene: NA
J gene: TRBJ1-6
CDR3 protein: CASSFRSPLHF
CDR3 DNA: TGTGCCAGCAGTTTTAGGTCACCCCTCCACTTT

V gene: TRBV28
clone size: few
D gene: NA
J gene: TRBJ2-7
CDR3 protein: CASSFPRQGRYEQYF
CDR3 DNA: TGTGCCAGCAGTTTCCCCCGCCAGGGTAGATACGAGCAGTACTTC

V gene: TRBV3-1
clone size: few
D gene: TRBD2
J gene: TRBJ2-2
CDR3 protein: CASSQSGLAGGPHGELFF
CDR3 DNA: TGTGCCAGCAGCCAATCAGGACTAGCGGGGGGGCCCCACGGGGAGCTGTTTTTT

V gene: TRBV15
clone size: NA
D gene: TRBD1
J gene: TRBJ1-4
CDR3 protein: CATRRTGAAEKLFF
CDR3 DNA: TGTGCCACCAGACGGACAGGGGCGGCTGAAAAACTGTTTTTT

V gene: TRBV12-3/TRBV12-4
clone size: few
D gene: NA
J gene: TRBJ2-2
CDR3 protein: CASGPGSPTGELFF
CDR3 DNA: TGTGCCAGCGGACCGGGGTCGCCCACCGGGGAGCTGTTTTTT

V gene: TRBV5-1
clone size: few
D gene: NA
J gene: TRBJ2-7
CDR3 protein: CASSLEGRTSYEQYF
CDR3 DNA: TGCGCCAGCAGCTTGGAAGGTCGGACCTCCTACGAGCAGTACTTC

V gene: TRBV7-2
clone size: few
D gene: NA
J gene: TRBJ2-1
CDR3 protein: CASSSPLTSRNEQFF
CDR3 DNA: TGTGCCAGCAGCTCGCCCCTGACTAGTAGGAATGAGCAGTTCTTC

V gene: TRBV6-2/TRBV6-3
clone size: few
D gene: NA
J gene: TRBJ1-1
CDR3 protein: CASSRRGGGTEAFF
CDR3 DNA: TGTGCCAGCAGTCGCAGGGGCGGGGGCACTGAAGCTTTCTTT